The 24 T cell receptor beta chains below come from one sample, sequenced in a study of T-cell reconstitution after alpha-beta-depleted transplantation in children. Unique molecular identifiers were used in preparing the TCRbeta library. Via MiXCR, TCRdb re-called the PCR reads, giving one row per CDR3 protein. The table records 700,000 or so distinct CDR3 sequences, 10% to 15% of them present only once. Source: PBMCs, taken before TCRalphabeta/CD19-depleted stem cell transplant. All receptors come from a girl aged 2-9 years with congenital amegakaryocytic thrombocytopenia, due to receive a stem cell transplant.

The table lists this clonotype with a few counts. This chain connects TRBV15 to TRBJ2-6; D gene uncertain. V shed 3 bases and J shed 2 bases, with 2 bases lying between them. The germline CDR1 and CDR2 sequences are LNHNV and YYDKDF (reference sequence). This CDR3 contains 13 residues. CDR3 nucleotide sequence: TGTGCCACCAGCAGTACTGGGGCCAACGTCCTGACTTTC. Its translation is CATSSTGANVLTF.

The rearrangement uses TRBV6-5 and TRBJ2-1; D possibly corresponds to TRBD2 (5 bases). V was pared by 2 bases and J by 7 bases, with 15 bases between. The germline V gene has CDR1 MNHEY and CDR2 SVGAGI. The CDR3 contains 15 residues. The CDR3 is CASSYGSSLTNEQFF. The DNA of the CDR3 is TGTGCCAGCAGTTACGGGTCTAGCTTAACGAATGAGCAGTTCTTC.

The V gene is TRBV15, the J gene TRBJ2-3; the D is unclear. V lost 1 base, J lost 4 bases, and 9 bases lay in between. Germline V gene lookup returns CDR1 LNHNV and CDR2 YYDKDF (reference sequence). The CDR3 is 14 residues long. The CDR3 protein is CATSRGPTADTQYF. CDR3 sequence (DNA): TGTGCCACCAGCAGAGGCCCGACGGCAGATACGCAGTATTTT.

This chain connects TRBV7-9 to TRBJ2-7; D gene unclear. The CDR3 length is 13 residues. Germline-derived CDR1 and CDR2 are SEHNR and FQNEAQ (reference sequence). V shed 5 bases and J shed 5 bases, with 13 bases lying between them. The CDR3 nucleotides read TGTGCCAGCAGCCAATACGTCCCCCACGAGCAGTACTTC. Translation: CASSQYVPHEQYF.

This clonotype was seen many times. In DNA, the CDR3 is TGCAGCGTTGAAGATTATCGACGATGGGGTACTGAAGCTTTCTTT. The encoded protein is CSVEDYRRWGTEAFF. The chain carries TRBV29-1 and TRBJ1-1; D is unresolved. V shed 0 bases and J shed 5 bases, with 16 bases lying between them. Germline V gene lookup returns CDR1 SQVTM and CDR2 ANQGSEA. The CDR3 consists of 15 residues.

The chain employs TRBV7-2 and TRBJ2-5; D may be TRBD1 or TRBD2 (6 bases each). The germline CDR1 and CDR2 sequences are SGHTA and FQGNSA. Trimming stripped 2 bases from V and 4 bases from J, with 11 bases between. This CDR3 has 14 amino acids. As DNA, the CDR3 is TGTGCCAGCAGCTTATCGGGGGCCGTAGAGACCCAGTACTTC. Protein: CASSLSGAVETQYF.

This clonotype was picked up many times. The chain couples TRBV6-1 to TRBJ2-3; perhaps TRBD2 as D (5 bases). V gave up 6 bases and J gave up 2 bases, with 9 bases separating them. CDR3 length equals 13 residues. Germline assignment: CDR1 MNHNS and CDR2 SASEGT. The CDR3 loop reads CASSERFTDTQYF. In nucleotides, the CDR3 is TGTGCCAGCAGCGAGCGGTTCACAGATACGCAGTATTTT.

This clonotype was detected only a few times. The chain carries TRBV28 and TRBJ2-5; 13 positions match TRBD2. Germline assignment: CDR1 MDHEN and CDR2 SYDVKM. With 6 bases clipped from V and 1 base from J, the junction kept 2 bases outside the gene matches. This CDR3 region has 15 residues. CDR3 in DNA: TGTGCCAGCAGGGGGACTAGCGGGACCCAAGAGACCCAGTACTTC. It codes for CASRGTSGTQETQYF.

This clonotype has a count of ten or more. The chain has TRBV20-1 and TRBJ2-1; 14 nucleotides align to TRBD2. The trim removed 2 bases at V and 7 bases at J, leaving 4 bases unmatched. Germline-derived CDR1 and CDR2 are DFQATT and SNEGSKA (reference sequence). CDR3 length: 15 residues. CDR3 residues: CSARRRLAGGNEQFF. In DNA form, the CDR3 reads TGCAGTGCTAGAAGGAGACTAGCGGGAGGGAATGAGCAGTTCTTC.

The V gene is TRBV6-2 or TRBV6-3, the J gene TRBJ2-1; D not certain. Germline values: CDR1 MNHEY, CDR2 SVGEGT. This CDR3 has 12 residues. The V gene lost 11 bases and the J gene lost 5 bases, with 13 bases spanning the gap. CDR3 region: CARPRPNNEQFF. In DNA, the CDR3 is TGTGCCCGACCCAGGCCGAACAATGAGCAGTTCTTC.

This clonotype has more than one count but fewer than ten. V gene TRBV20-1 combines with J gene TRBJ2-5; 7 bases are a match to TRBD2. V trimming: 0 bases; J trimming: 1 base; junction bases outside the gene matches: 2. The CDR3 spans 14 residues. Germline values: CDR1 DFQATT, CDR2 SNEGSKA (reference sequence). The CDR3 DNA reads TGCAGTGCTAGAGATGGGGGGGTCCAAGAGACCCAGTACTTC. Translated: CSARDGGVQETQYF.

This clonotype has more than one count but fewer than ten. This CDR3 reads CASSRPLGLRSRYLDEQFF. The CDR3, as DNA: TGCGCCAGCAGCCGCCCTTTAGGTCTGAGGTCCAGGTATCTCGATGAGCAGTTCTTC. The V gene is TRBV4-1, the J gene TRBJ2-1; D unresolved. Germline-derived CDR1 and CDR2 are MGHRA and YSYEKL. The CDR3 extends over 19 amino acids. Trimming took 4 bases from V and 8 from J, leaving 30 bases between them.

In its sample, this clonotype was seen a few times. The rearrangement links TRBV28 to TRBJ1-2; D is uncertain. Germline V gives CDR1 MDHEN, CDR2 SYDVKM. V lost 4 bases to trimming and J lost 7 bases, with 25 bases between them. This CDR3 has 17 amino acids. CDR3 protein: CASSSPGWSGVYGGYTF. CDR3 nucleotides: TGTGCCAGCAGTTCCCCGGGATGGAGCGGCGTCTATGGTGGCTACACCTTC.

This clonotype came up a few times. V and J are TRBV12-3 or TRBV12-4 and TRBJ1-3; D uncertain. V gave up 1 base and J gave up 0 bases, with 10 bases separating them. There are 16 residues in the CDR3. The CDR3 nucleotides are TGTGCCAGCAGTTTAGGTCAATACAACTCTGGAAACACCATATATTTT. This gives the protein CASSLGQYNSGNTIYF.

This clonotype was detected ten times or more. The chain employs TRBV20-1 and TRBJ2-7, with D perhaps TRBD2 (6 bases). Trimming took 6 bases from V and 2 from J, leaving 17 bases between them. This CDR3 spans 14 amino acids. The germline CDR1 and CDR2 sequences are DFQATT and SNEGSKA (reference sequence). CDR3 protein: CSAGLTRQTYEQYF. The CDR3 DNA is TGCAGTGCGGGACTTACTAGACAGACCTACGAGCAGTACTTC.

Only a few counts were recorded for this clonotype. The genes are TRBV7-9 and TRBJ1-2; D may be TRBD1 (5 bases). This CDR3 is built from 14 residues. Germline assignment: CDR1 SEHNR and CDR2 FQNEAQ (reference sequence). V lost 3 bases to trimming and J lost 3 bases, with 11 bases between them. The CDR3, as DNA: TGTGCCAGCAGCTTTTCGGGGCTAGACTATGGCTACACCTTC. It codes for CASSFSGLDYGYTF.

This clonotype appeared many times. The chain has TRBV15 and TRBJ2-2; D remains unclear. The germline V and J ends were trimmed by 1 base and 5 bases, with 5 bases remaining between them. The CDR3 is 13 residues long. From germline, CDR1 is LNHNV and CDR2 YYDKDF (reference sequence). This CDR3 is CATSRVSTGELFF. CDR3 DNA: TGTGCCACCAGCAGAGTATCGACCGGGGAGCTGTTTTTT.

At least ten counts were recorded for this clonotype. The chain combines TRBV2 with TRBJ2-5; D gene uncertain. V shed 5 bases and J shed 1 base, with 8 bases lying between them. CDR3 length equals 13 residues. CDR1 is SNHLY and CDR2 is FYNNEI in the germline V gene. The CDR3 DNA reads TGTGCCAGCAGTCCTCGGGTCCAAGAGACCCAGTACTTC. Protein: CASSPRVQETQYF.

The V and J genes are TRBV20-1 and TRBJ2-3; D possibly matches TRBD1 or TRBD2 (5 bases each). Germline-derived CDR1 and CDR2 are DFQATT and SNEGSKA (reference sequence). CDR3 size: 15 residues. V lost 2 bases and J lost 7, with 19 bases in between. CDR3 sequence reads: CSARQAGTWGNTQYF. The CDR3 DNA reads TGCAGTGCTAGACAGGCCGGGACCTGGGGAAATACGCAGTATTTT.

This clonotype has a count of ten or more. The chain has TRBV5-1 and TRBJ2-5; 7 bases are a match to TRBD2. Germline V gene data show CDR1 as SGHRS and CDR2 as YFSETQ. The J segment lost 4 bases and the V segment lost 4 bases, leaving 4 bases of the junction unmatched. The CDR3 spans 13 residues. The CDR3 loop reads CASSRGLGETQYF. The CDR3 bases are TGCGCCAGCAGCAGAGGACTAGGAGAGACCCAGTACTTC.

This clonotype was counted at least ten times. The CDR3 coding sequence is TGTGCCAGCAGCTTAGGGGGAACTAGCGGGAGGTTCAGTGAGCAGTTCTTC. It yields the protein CASSLGGTSGRFSEQFF. The chain joins TRBV7-2 to TRBJ2-1; 12 positions agree with TRBD2. The ends lost 1 base at V and 9 bases at J; junction bases unmatched: 10. Germline lookup yields CDR1 SGHTA and CDR2 FQGNSA. The CDR3 spans 17 residues.

The sample holds many counts of this clonotype. This sequence joins TRBV10-3 and TRBJ2-5; D is unresolved. The CDR3 is made up of 15 amino acids. V lost 3 bases, J lost 3 bases, and 14 bases lay in between. Per germline, CDR1 ENHRY and CDR2 SYGVKD. Here the CDR3 reads CAISDVGLGKETQYF. In nucleotides, the CDR3 is TGTGCCATCAGTGACGTCGGCTTAGGGAAAGAGACCCAGTACTTC.

This clonotype was detected a few times. CDR3 DNA sequence: TGCAGTGCTTCCAGAATTGTTGAGGGCTGGGATACGCAGTATTTT. This gives the protein CSASRIVEGWDTQYF. The chain links TRBV20-1 to TRBJ2-3; D is possibly TRBD2 (5 bases). This CDR3 comprises 15 residues. The germline CDR1 and CDR2 sequences are DFQATT and SNEGSKA (reference sequence). V gave up 5 bases and J gave up 6 bases, with 21 bases separating them.

This clonotype was seen repeatedly, ten times or more. The chain uses TRBV4-1 and TRBJ2-7; D might be TRBD2 (5 bases). Germline CDR1 reads MGHRA; CDR2 reads YSYEKL. Trimming took 0 bases from V and 2 from J, leaving 14 bases between them. This CDR3 has 16 amino acids. CDR3 DNA sequence: TGCGCCAGCAGCCAAGAAGGAAATAGCGTAACCTACGAGCAGTACTTC. Its translation is CASSQEGNSVTYEQYF.